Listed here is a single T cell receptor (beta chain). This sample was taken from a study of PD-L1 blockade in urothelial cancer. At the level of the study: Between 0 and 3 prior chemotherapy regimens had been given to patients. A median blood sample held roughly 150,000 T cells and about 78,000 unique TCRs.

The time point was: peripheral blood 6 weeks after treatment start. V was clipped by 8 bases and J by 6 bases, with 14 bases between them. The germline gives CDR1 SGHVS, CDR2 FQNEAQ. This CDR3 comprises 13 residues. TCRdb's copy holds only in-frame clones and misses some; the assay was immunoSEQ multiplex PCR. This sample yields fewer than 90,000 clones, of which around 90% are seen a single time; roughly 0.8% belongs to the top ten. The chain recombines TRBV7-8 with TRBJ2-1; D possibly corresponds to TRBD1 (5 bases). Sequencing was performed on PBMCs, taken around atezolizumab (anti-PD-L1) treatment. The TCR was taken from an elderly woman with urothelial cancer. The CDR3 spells CASARDRLNEQFF. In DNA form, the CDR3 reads TGTGCCAGCGCTAGAGACAGACTCAATGAGCAGTTCTTC. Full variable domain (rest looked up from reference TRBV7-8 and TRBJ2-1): GAGVSQSPRYKVAKRGQDVALRCDPISGHVSLFWYQQALGQGPEFLTYFQNEAQLDKSGLPSDRFFAERPEGSVSTLKIQRTQQEDSAVYLCASARDRLNEQFFGPGTRLTVL.